This T cell receptor (beta chain) comes out of a study of shared clonotypes between healthy human individuals. Looking at the study overall: In total, the donors were two women and a few men aged 18 to 49.

The assay was immunoSEQ multiplex PCR, and TCRdb's table has in-frame clones only and misses some. This table holds 75,000 to 100,000 clones, 40% to 55% found once. Findings of the study overall: Limitation of the genetic and exposure-history diversity represented came from the few donors.

There are a few counts of this clone. Its target is unknown. Approximately 81 million PBMCs went into genomic DNA for unsorted samples. V dropped 0 bases and J dropped 9 bases, with 9 bases sitting between them. CDR1 and CDR2 (germline): MNHNY, SVGAGI (reference sequence). This CDR3 is built from 14 residues. This chain links TRBV6-6 with TRBJ1-6, with TRBD1 as a possible D gene (6 bases). Sequencing was carried out using PBMCs. This sequence was found in a woman aged 40-49 years in good health. Some clones in this sample may be carry-over from other donors' samples. The CDR3 region has the DNA TGTGCCAGCAGTTACTCGGGGGGCTCTTCACCCCTCCACTTT. This codes for CASSYSGGSSPLHF.